This passage covers 23 T cell receptor beta chains from one sample sequenced in a study of T cells after yellow fever vaccination. TCRdb fed the 5' RACE reads into MiXCR, producing one record per CDR3 protein. The data contain 350,000 or so distinct CDR3 sequences, 8.1% of them singletons. Sample: PBMCs, taken roughly 45 days after the first yellow fever vaccination. These receptors originate from a man younger than 35 who received the YFV17D yellow fever vaccine.

The genes are TRBV4-1 and TRBJ1-5; D gene uncertain. Germline assignment: CDR1 MGHRA and CDR2 YSYEKL. V lost 4 bases and J 7 bases, leaving 11 bases between the germline ends. CDR3 length: 13 residues. CDR3 in amino acids: CASSPRIGQPQHF. For the CDR3, the DNA is TGCGCCAGCAGCCCCCGAATAGGGCAGCCCCAGCATTTT.

This clonotype came up a few times. The chain employs TRBV10-3 and TRBJ2-1; 11 nucleotides match TRBD1. Germline trimming cut 5 bases from V and 3 bases from J; bases unmatched to any gene: 3. CDR3 length: 15 amino acids. The germline V gene has CDR1 ENHRY and CDR2 SYGVKD. The CDR3: CAISPGQGVYNEQFF. CDR3 nucleotides: TGTGCCATCAGTCCGGGACAGGGGGTCTACAATGAGCAGTTCTTC.

The chain joins TRBV25-1 to TRBJ1-3; D is unclear. The CDR3 spans 12 residues. From germline, CDR1 is MGHDK and CDR2 SYGVNS. The V and J ends lost 6 bases and 2 bases respectively, with 5 bases between them. The CDR3 bases are TGTGCCAGCAGCGGTCCTGGAAACACCATATATTTT. Translated, it gives CASSGPGNTIYF. The entire variable domain, with the rest obtained from reference TRBV25-1 and TRBJ1-3, is as follows: EADIYQTPRYLVIGTGKKITLECSQTMGHDKMYWYQQDPGMELHLIHYSYGVNSTEKGDLSSESTVSRIRTEHFPLTLESARPSHTSQYLCASSGPGNTIYFGEGSWLTVV.

The sample holds many counts of this clonotype. This chain uses TRBV6-5 with TRBJ1-4; tentative D call: TRBD1 (6 bases). Trimming cost V 4 bases and J 2 bases, with 8 bases left between them. This CDR3 is built from 14 residues. The germline CDR1 and CDR2 sequences are MNHEY and SVGAGI. CDR3 region: CASSWTATNEKLFF. The CDR3 DNA follows: TGTGCCAGCAGTTGGACAGCGACTAATGAAAAACTGTTTTTT.

The chain has TRBV20-1 and TRBJ2-1; 9 bases align to TRBD2. CDR1 and CDR2 from the germline V gene are DFQATT and SNEGSKA (reference sequence). V lost 7 bases to trimming and J lost 5 bases; unmatched junction nucleotides: 9. This CDR3 has 14 amino acids. CDR3 in amino acids: CSGQGQRGDNEQFF. The CDR3 bases are TGCAGTGGCCAAGGGCAGCGGGGGGACAATGAGCAGTTCTTC.

The chain is built from TRBV27 and TRBJ2-1; either TRBD1 or TRBD2 may supply D (6 bases each). This CDR3 comprises 15 residues. Germline lookup yields CDR1 MNHEY and CDR2 SMNVEV (reference sequence). V was cut by 0 bases and J by 7 bases, with 13 bases left in between. The DNA of the CDR3 is TGTGCCAGCAGTTTATCGGGGGGCCCCTGGAATGAGCAGTTCTTC. The encoded protein is CASSLSGGPWNEQFF.

The CDR3 sequence is CASSLGYFPTNEKLFF. The CDR3 DNA follows: TGTGCCAGCAGTTTAGGTTACTTTCCAACTAATGAAAAACTGTTTTTT. The V and J genes are TRBV27 and TRBJ1-4; no reliable D call. Deletions cut 2 bases from V and 0 bases from J, with 10 bases between. Germline CDR1 MNHEY, CDR2 SMNVEV (reference sequence). This CDR3 has 16 residues.

The rearrangement uses TRBV5-4 and TRBJ1-2, with D maybe TRBD1 (5 bases). V lost 4 bases, J lost 7 bases, and 14 bases lay in between. This CDR3 has 13 amino acids. Germline V gene sequence: CDR1 SGHNT, CDR2 YYREEE (reference sequence). The CDR3 DNA sequence: TGTGCCAGCAGCGTCCCGCAGGGTTCTGGCTACACCTTC. This sequence encodes CASSVPQGSGYTF. Full variable domain (outside the CDR3, taken from reference TRBV5-4 and TRBJ1-2): ETGVTQSPTHLIKTRGQQVTLRCSSQSGHNTVSWYQQALGQGPQFIFQYYREEENGRGNFPPRFSGLQFPNYSSELNVNALELDDSALYLCASSVPQGSGYTFGSGTRLTVV.

DNA of the CDR3: TGTGCCAGCAGTTTAGGACAGCAATATGGCTACACCTTC. Translation: CASSLGQQYGYTF. V is TRBV28 and J is TRBJ1-2; the D gene is possibly TRBD1 (6 bases). The germline V and J ends were trimmed by 2 bases and 5 bases, with 9 bases remaining between them. Germline values: CDR1 MDHEN, CDR2 SYDVKM. This CDR3 region has 13 residues.

The table lists this clonotype with many counts. The chain links TRBV5-1 to TRBJ1-5, with D unresolved. Trimming pared 3 bases from V and 5 bases from J, leaving 12 bases between. The germline V gene encodes CDR1 SGHRS and CDR2 YFSETQ. The CDR3 consists of 14 residues. Here the CDR3 reads CASSSTPADQPQHF. In nucleotides, the CDR3 is TGCGCCAGCAGCTCTACACCCGCGGATCAGCCCCAGCATTTT.

This clonotype was detected once. The chain employs TRBV5-1 and TRBJ2-3; D assignment may be TRBD1 or TRBD2 (7 bases each). Trimming took 4 bases from V and 4 from J, leaving 16 bases between them. CDR1 and CDR2 from the germline V gene are SGHRS and YFSETQ. The CDR3 is 15 amino acids. CDR3 in amino acids: CASSPAGGGPDTQYF. As DNA, the CDR3 is TGCGCCAGCAGCCCCGCAGGGGGGGGTCCAGATACGCAGTATTTT.

The rearrangement uses TRBV7-6 and TRBJ2-5; TRBD1 is a possible D gene (6 bases). The V end was cut by 2 bases, the J end by 5 bases, with 15 bases between. The CDR3 spans 15 residues. The germline V gene encodes CDR1 SGHVS and CDR2 FNYEAQ. CDR3 nucleotides: TGTGCCAGCAGCTTAATTTCAGGGGCAGGGGAGACCCAGTACTTC. Amino acids: CASSLISGAGETQYF.

This chain uses TRBV18 with TRBJ1-6; TRBD1 matches at 8 bases. V dropped 4 bases and J dropped 9; count of bases not matched to a gene: 8. From germline, CDR1 is KGHSH and CDR2 LQKENI. The CDR3 is made up of 15 amino acids. The CDR3 coding sequence is TGTGCCAGCTCACTATCAGGGGGCGCAAGTTCACCCCTCCACTTT. It specifies CASSLSGGASSPLHF.

The chain recombines TRBV29-1 with TRBJ2-5; TRBD2 is a possible D gene (7 bases). V dropped 3 bases and J dropped 1 base, with 21 bases sitting between them. This CDR3 has 17 residues. Germline CDR1 and CDR2: SQVTM and ANQGSEA. CDR3 amino acids: CSVDGVGGGHPQETQYF. The CDR3 nucleotides read TGCAGCGTTGACGGAGTAGGGGGGGGCCACCCCCAAGAGACCCAGTACTTC.

The chain employs TRBV12-3 or TRBV12-4 and TRBJ1-2; D remains unclear. The ends were cut back, 8 bases at V and 4 bases at J, with 11 bases in the middle. This CDR3 has 12 residues. The CDR3 DNA follows: TGTGCCAGCGCCCCAGGCTTCTATGGCTACACCTTC. It codes for CASAPGFYGYTF.

The rearrangement uses TRBV7-8 and TRBJ1-1; D is unclear. Germline V CDR1 and CDR2: SGHVS, FQNEAQ. CDR3 length: 15 amino acids. V lost 1 base to trimming and J lost 4 bases, with 13 bases between them. The CDR3 DNA follows: TGTGCCAGCAGCTTAGTCCCTTCCCTAGCCACTGAAGCTTTCTTT. As protein: CASSLVPSLATEAFF.

This clonotype was counted only a few times. This rearrangement joins TRBV4-3 to TRBJ1-5; D not resolved. CDR3 length: 13 amino acids. V was cut by 0 bases and J by 7 bases, with 7 bases left in between. Germline values: CDR1 LGHNA, CDR2 YSLEER. DNA for the CDR3: TGCGCCAGCAGCCAAGATCGTACCCAGCCCCAGCATTTT. Amino acid sequence: CASSQDRTQPQHF.

This clonotype was observed a few times. The gene calls are TRBV12-3 or TRBV12-4 and TRBJ2-5; 8 bases are shared with TRBD2. V lost 2 bases, J lost 0 bases, and 11 bases stayed unmatched. CDR3 length: 18 residues. The CDR3 bases are TGTGCCAGCAGTTTACTCCCGGGGGAGGGACTAGACCAAGAGACCCAGTACTTC. Amino acid sequence: CASSLLPGEGLDQETQYF.

Notes on this clonotype: One base away lies a much larger clone, so this may be a sequencing read error. The rearrangement uses TRBV4-3 and TRBJ2-7; 8 bases fit TRBD1. The CDR3 extends over 13 amino acids. Germline CDR1 is LGHNA and CDR2 is YSLEER. CDR3 amino acids: CASSLRQGYELYF. CDR3 bases: TGCGCCAGCAGCCTTCGACAGGGGTACGAGCTGTACTTC.

V is TRBV13 and J is TRBJ2-1; D is unclear. CDR3 length: 13 residues. V was clipped by 5 bases and J by 1 base, with 6 bases between them. Germline-derived CDR1 and CDR2 are PRHDT and FYEKMQ (reference sequence). This CDR3 is CASSPKSYNEQFF. In DNA form, the CDR3 reads TGTGCCAGCAGCCCCAAATCCTACAATGAGCAGTTCTTC.

The chain links TRBV29-1 to TRBJ2-3; D ambiguous. Germline-derived CDR1 and CDR2 are SQVTM and ANQGSEA. The CDR3 runs to 13 residues. V was trimmed by 5 bases and J by 3 bases, leaving 12 bases between them. The CDR3 sequence is CSVPSPGTDTQYF. The CDR3 region has the DNA TGCAGCGTTCCGTCTCCGGGTACAGATACGCAGTATTTT.

The sample holds a few counts of this clonotype. The J gene is TRBJ2-2, the V gene TRBV6-4; perhaps TRBD2 as D (7 bases). CDR1 and CDR2 from the germline V gene are MRHNA and SNTAGT. The V gene lost 2 bases and the J gene lost 4 bases, with 14 bases spanning the gap. The length of the CDR3 is 16 residues. CDR3: CASSDNPGGLTGELFF. CDR3 nucleotides: TGTGCCAGCAGTGACAATCCCGGGGGGCTCACCGGGGAGCTGTTTTTT.

The chain employs TRBV20-1 and TRBJ1-1; D possibly corresponds to TRBD1 (5 bases). This CDR3 region has 13 residues. V shed 3 bases and J shed 1 base, with 9 bases lying between them. Per germline, CDR1 DFQATT and CDR2 SNEGSKA (reference sequence). Written as DNA, the CDR3 is TGCAGTGCTAGGGGGGGGGGGAACACTGAAGCTTTCTTT. Translation gives CSARGGGNTEAFF.